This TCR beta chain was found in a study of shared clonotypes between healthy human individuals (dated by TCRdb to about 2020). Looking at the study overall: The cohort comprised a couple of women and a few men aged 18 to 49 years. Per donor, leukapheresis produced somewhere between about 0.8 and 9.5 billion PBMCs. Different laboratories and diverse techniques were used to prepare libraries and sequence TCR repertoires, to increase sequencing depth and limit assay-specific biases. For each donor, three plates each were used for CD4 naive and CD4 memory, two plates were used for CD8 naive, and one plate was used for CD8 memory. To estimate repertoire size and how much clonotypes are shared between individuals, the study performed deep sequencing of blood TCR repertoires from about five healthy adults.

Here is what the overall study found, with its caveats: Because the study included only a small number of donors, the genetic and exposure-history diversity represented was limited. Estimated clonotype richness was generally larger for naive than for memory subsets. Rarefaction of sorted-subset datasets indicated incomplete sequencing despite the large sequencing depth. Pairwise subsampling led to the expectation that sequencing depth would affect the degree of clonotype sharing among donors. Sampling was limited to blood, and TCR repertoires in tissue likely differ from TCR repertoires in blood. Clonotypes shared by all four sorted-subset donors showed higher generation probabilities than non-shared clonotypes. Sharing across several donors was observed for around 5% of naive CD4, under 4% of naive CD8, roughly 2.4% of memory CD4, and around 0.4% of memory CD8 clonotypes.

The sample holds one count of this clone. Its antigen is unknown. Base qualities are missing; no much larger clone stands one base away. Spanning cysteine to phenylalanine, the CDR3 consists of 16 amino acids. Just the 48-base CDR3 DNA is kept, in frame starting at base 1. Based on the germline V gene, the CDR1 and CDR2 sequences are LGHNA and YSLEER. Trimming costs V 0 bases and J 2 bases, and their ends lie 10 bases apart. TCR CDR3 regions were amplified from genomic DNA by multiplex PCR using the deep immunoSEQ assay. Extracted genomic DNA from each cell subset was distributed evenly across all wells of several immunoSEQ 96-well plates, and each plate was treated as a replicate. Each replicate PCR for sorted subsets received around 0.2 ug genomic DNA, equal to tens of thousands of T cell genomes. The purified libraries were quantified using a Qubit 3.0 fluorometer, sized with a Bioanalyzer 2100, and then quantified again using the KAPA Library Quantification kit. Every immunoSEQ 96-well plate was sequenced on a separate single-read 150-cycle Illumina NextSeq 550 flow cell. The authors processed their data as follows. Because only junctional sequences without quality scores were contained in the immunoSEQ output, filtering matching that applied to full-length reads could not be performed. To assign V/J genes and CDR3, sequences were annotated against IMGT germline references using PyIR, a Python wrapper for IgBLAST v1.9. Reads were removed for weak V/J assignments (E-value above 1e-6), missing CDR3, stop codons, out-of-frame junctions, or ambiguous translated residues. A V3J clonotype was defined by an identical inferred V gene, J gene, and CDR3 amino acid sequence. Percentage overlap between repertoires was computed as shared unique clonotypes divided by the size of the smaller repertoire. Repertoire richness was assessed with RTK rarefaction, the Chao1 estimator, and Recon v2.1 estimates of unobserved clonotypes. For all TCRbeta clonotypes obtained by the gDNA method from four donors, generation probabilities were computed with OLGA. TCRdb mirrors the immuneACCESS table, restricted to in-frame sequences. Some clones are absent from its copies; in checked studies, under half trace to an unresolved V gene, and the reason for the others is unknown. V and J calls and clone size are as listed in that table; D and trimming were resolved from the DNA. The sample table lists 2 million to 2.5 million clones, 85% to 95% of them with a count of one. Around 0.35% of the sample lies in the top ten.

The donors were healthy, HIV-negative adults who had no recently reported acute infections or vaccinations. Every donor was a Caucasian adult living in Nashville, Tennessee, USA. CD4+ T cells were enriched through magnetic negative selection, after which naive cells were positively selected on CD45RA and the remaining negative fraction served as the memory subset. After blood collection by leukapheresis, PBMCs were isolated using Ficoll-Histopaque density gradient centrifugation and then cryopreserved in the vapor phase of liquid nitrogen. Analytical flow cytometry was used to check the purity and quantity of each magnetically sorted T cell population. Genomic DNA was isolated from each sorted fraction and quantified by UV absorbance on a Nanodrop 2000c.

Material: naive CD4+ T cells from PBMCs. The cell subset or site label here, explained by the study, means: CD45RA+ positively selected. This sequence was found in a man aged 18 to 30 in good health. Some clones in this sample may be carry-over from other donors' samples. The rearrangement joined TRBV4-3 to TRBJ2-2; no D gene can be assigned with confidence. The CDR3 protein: CASSQETRRNTGELFF. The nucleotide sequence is TGCGCCAGCAGCCAAGAGACTCGTCGAAACACCGGGGAGCTGTTTTTT.